The T cell receptor beta chain under discussion was sequenced for a study of control samples from healthy donors and cancer patients. The table came from immunoSEQ multiplex PCR; TCRdb's copy has only in-frame clones and leaves some out. Among some 120,000 clones listed, around 86% were seen once. V shed 5 bases and J 6 bases; nucleotides not matched to a gene: 2. This CDR3 is 13 amino acids long. Germline loops: CDR1 SGHRS, CDR2 YFSETQ. The sequenced sample consisted of blood. This TCR was sampled from a man between 35 and 55 years old in good health. The chain combines TRBV5-1 with TRBJ2-3; 11 bases are shared with TRBD2. CDR3 region: CASRTSGADTQYF. The CDR3 nucleotides read TGCGCCAGCAGGACTAGCGGGGCGGATACGCAGTATTTT.